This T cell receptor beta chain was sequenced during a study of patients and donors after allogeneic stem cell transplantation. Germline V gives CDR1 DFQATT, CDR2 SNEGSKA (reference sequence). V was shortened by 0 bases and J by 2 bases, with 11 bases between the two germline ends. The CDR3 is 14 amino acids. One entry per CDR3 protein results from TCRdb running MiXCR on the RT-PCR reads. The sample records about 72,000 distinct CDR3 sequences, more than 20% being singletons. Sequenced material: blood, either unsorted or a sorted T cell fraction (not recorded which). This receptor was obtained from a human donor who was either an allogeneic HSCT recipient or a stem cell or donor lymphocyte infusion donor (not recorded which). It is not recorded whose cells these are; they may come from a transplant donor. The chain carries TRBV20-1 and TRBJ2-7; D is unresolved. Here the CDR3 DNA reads TGCAGTGCTAGAGATACGGTACACGCCTACGAGCAGTACTTC. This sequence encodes CSARDTVHAYEQYF.